A single sample gave rise to the 20 T cell receptor beta chains below, sequenced in a study of T cell repertoires in ileal Crohn's disease. Some clones are missing from TCRdb's copy, which holds only in-frame ones; the method was immunoSEQ multiplex PCR. The sample lists around 17,000 clones, approximately 70% occurring once. What was sequenced was ileal tissue. These receptors originate from an adult with Crohn's disease.

This clone was detected a few times. The V and J genes are TRBV18 and TRBJ2-7; D is possibly TRBD1 (6 bases). Trimming cost V 3 bases and J 3 bases, with 12 bases left between them. Germline values: CDR1 KGHSH, CDR2 LQKENI. The CDR3 runs to 14 residues. The CDR3 loop reads CASSPDSTVYEQYF. CDR3 DNA sequence: TGTGCCAGCTCACCGGACAGTACAGTCTACGAGCAGTACTTC.

Concerning this clone itself: A junction boundary mismatches the germline segment, possibly from a read error. The chain uses TRBV29-1 and TRBJ2-3, with 15 bases aligning to TRBD2. This CDR3 region has 16 residues. Germline loops: CDR1 SQVTM, CDR2 ANQGSEA. CDR3 DNA: TGCAGCGTAGAAGGGACTAGCGGGAGGAGCACAGATACGCAGTATTTT. Protein sequence: CSVEGTSGRSTDTQYF.

The chain joins TRBV10-3 to TRBJ2-7, with 8 bases matching TRBD1. This CDR3 is 14 amino acids long. The V segment lost 6 bases and the J segment 3 bases; nucleotides outside the gene matches: 7. Per germline, CDR1 ENHRY and CDR2 SYGVKD. The CDR3 DNA reads as TGTGCCATCAGATCAGACAGGGGAGACTACGAGCAGTACTTC. It encodes CAIRSDRGDYEQYF.

V usage is TRBV29-1 and J usage is TRBJ1-1; tentative D call: TRBD1 (6 bases). V lost 7 bases to trimming and J lost 1 base, with 7 bases between them. This CDR3 is 11 amino acids long. Germline values: CDR1 SQVTM, CDR2 ANQGSEA. CDR3 DNA: TGCAGCGGAGGGGGGAACACTGAAGCTTTCTTT. Amino acids: CSGGGNTEAFF.

J is TRBJ2-5 and V is TRBV18; TRBD1 aligns across 7 bases. The CDR3 contains 14 residues. CDR1 and CDR2 (germline): KGHSH, LQKENI. Trimming took 3 bases from V and 1 from J; bases not matched to a gene: 2. DNA of the CDR3: TGTGCCAGCTCACCTGCAGGGGGCCAAGAGACCCAGTACTTC. Amino acid sequence: CASSPAGGQETQYF. The full variable domain, its missing parts supplied by reference TRBV18 and TRBJ2-5, is NAGVMQNPRHLVRRRGQEARLRCSPMKGHSHVYWYRQLPEEGLKFMVYLQKENIIDESGMPKERFSAEFPKEGPSILRIQQVVRGDSAAYFCASSPAGGQETQYFGPGTRLLVL.

The chain joins TRBV29-1 to TRBJ2-5; TRBD1 matches 8 bases. The end of the DNA is better explained by TRBJ2-7, so the J call may be wrong. Germline V CDR1 and CDR2: SQVTM, ANQGSEA. CDR3 length equals 14 residues. The CDR3 DNA follows: TGCAGCGTTAGGACAGGGTACTCATCCTACGAGCAGTACTTC. Its translation is CSVRTGYSSYEQYF.

The chain combines TRBV7-8 with TRBJ2-5, with D tentatively TRBD2 (6 bases). V dropped 5 bases and J dropped 7 bases, with 20 bases sitting between them. Germline CDR1 reads SGHVS; CDR2 reads FQNEAQ. There are 15 residues in the CDR3. CDR3 bases: TGTGCCAGCAGCAACCGGCGGGGTGTGGAGGGGACCCAGTACTTC. Protein product: CASSNRRGVEGTQYF.

This clone is medium-sized in the sample. V usage is TRBV6-1 and J usage is TRBJ2-7; TRBD1 might be the D (5 bases). Trimming left V 4 bases short and J 6 bases short, with 10 bases between. The CDR3 has 12 amino acids. The germline V gene has CDR1 MNHNS and CDR2 SASEGT. The CDR3 protein is CASSVRGSEQYF. Written as DNA, the CDR3 is TGTGCCAGCAGTGTTAGGGGTAGCGAGCAGTACTTC.

The chain combines TRBV7-3 with TRBJ1-2; TRBD1 matches 10 bases. CDR1 SGHTA and CDR2 FQGTGA come from the germline V gene. J gave up 4 bases and V 6 bases, and 8 bases lay outside the gene matches. The CDR3 covers 15 residues. The CDR3 spells CASRETGGAGYGYTF. For the CDR3, the DNA is TGTGCCAGCAGGGAGACAGGGGGCGCTGGCTATGGCTACACCTTC. Using reference TRBV7-3 and TRBJ1-2 for the parts outside the CDR3, the full variable domain is GAGVSQTPSNKVTEKGKYVELRCDPISGHTALYWYRQSLGQGPEFLIYFQGTGAADDSGLPNDRFFAVRPEGSVSTLKIQRTERGDSAVYLCASRETGGAGYGYTFGSGTRLTVV.

The rearrangement links TRBV7-7 to TRBJ2-5; D possibly corresponds to TRBD1 (5 bases). The germline gives CDR1 SSHAT, CDR2 FNYEAQ (reference sequence). Trimming removed 5 bases at V and 5 bases at J, with 15 bases between. The CDR3 has 14 residues. The CDR3 nucleotides are TGTGCCAGCAGCCATGGGGCGTTCGGGGAGACCCAGTACTTC. Translating it yields CASSHGAFGETQYF.

The V and J genes are TRBV7-9 and TRBJ2-7; possible D gene TRBD2, 5 bases. CDR1 SEHNR and CDR2 FQNEAQ come from the germline V gene (reference sequence). This CDR3 spans 17 amino acids. V lost 1 base to trimming and J lost 3 bases, with 19 bases between them. CDR3 sequence reads: CASSLGAGGQRRYEQYF. The CDR3 nucleotides are TGTGCCAGCAGCTTAGGAGCTGGAGGCCAGAGGCGCTACGAGCAGTACTTC.

Here the CDR3 reads CSVDFSGGIYNEQFF. Here the CDR3 DNA reads TGCAGCGTTGACTTTAGCGGGGGGATCTACAATGAGCAGTTCTTC. J is TRBJ2-1 and V is TRBV29-1; TRBD2 matches at 10 bases. The V gene's germline CDR1 is SQVTM and CDR2 ANQGSEA. The CDR3 runs 15 residues. Germline trimming cut 3 bases from V and 3 bases from J; bases unmatched to any gene: 5.

This chain uses TRBV13 with TRBJ2-1, with D possibly TRBD2 on 5 matching bases. This CDR3 is built from 15 residues. The V end was cut by 3 bases, the J end by 8 bases, with 17 bases between. Germline CDR1 reads PRHDT; CDR2 reads FYEKMQ (reference sequence). DNA for the CDR3: TGTGCCAGCAGCTTGGGTACGGGGTCCCACGATGAGCAGTTCTTC. This gives the protein CASSLGTGSHDEQFF.

The chain couples TRBV5-1 to TRBJ2-7, with TRBD2 identical over 11 bases. The CDR3 runs 16 residues. CDR1 is SGHRS and CDR2 is YFSETQ in the germline V gene. J gave up 7 bases and V 1 base, and 10 bases lay outside the gene matches. The DNA for the CDR3 is TGCGCCAGCAGCTTGATAGCGGGAGGGCCGACTGGAGAGCAGTACTTC. Residues: CASSLIAGGPTGEQYF. The complete variable domain, with remaining parts taken from reference TRBV5-1 and TRBJ2-7, reads KAGVTQTPRYLIKTRGQQVTLSCSPISGHRSVSWYQQTPGQGLQFLFEYFSETQRNKGNFPGRFSGRQFSNSRSEMNVSTLELGDSALYLCASSLIAGGPTGEQYFGPGTRLTVT.

This clone was counted only a few times. J is TRBJ2-5 and V is TRBV7-6; D gene uncertain. This CDR3 has 13 residues. V lost 2 bases to trimming and J lost 5 bases, with 9 bases between them. The V gene's germline CDR1 is SGHVS and CDR2 FNYEAQ. CDR3 residues: CASSLNIMETQYF. The CDR3 nucleotides are TGTGCCAGCAGCTTAAATATTATGGAGACCCAGTACTTC.

The V call is TRBV2, the J call TRBJ2-2; D is perhaps TRBD1 (6 bases). V lost 5 bases and J lost 0, with 13 bases in between. The CDR3 sequence is 16 residues long. The germline CDR1 and CDR2 sequences are SNHLY and FYNNEI. The CDR3, as DNA: TGTGCCAGCAGTCCAACAGGGATTACGAACACCGGGGAGCTGTTTTTT. Translation: CASSPTGITNTGELFF.

This rearrangement joins TRBV28 to TRBJ1-5, with D hard to call. V lost 3 bases and J 2 bases, leaving 11 bases between the germline ends. Germline-derived CDR1 and CDR2 are MDHEN and SYDVKM. The CDR3 runs 15 residues. CDR3 loop: CASSFRVMGNQPQHF. In DNA form, the CDR3 reads TGTGCCAGCAGTTTTAGAGTGATGGGCAATCAGCCCCAGCATTTT.

The chain is built from TRBV9 and TRBJ1-2; 7 nucleotides line up with TRBD1. Germline V CDR1 and CDR2: SGDLS, YYNGEE. V was clipped by 5 bases and J by 4 bases; unmatched bases: 11. The CDR3 covers 15 residues. As DNA, the CDR3 is TGTGCCAGCAGTGCAATAGGACAGGCGGTCTATGGCTACACCTTC. Its translation: CASSAIGQAVYGYTF.

This clone was detected only once. This chain connects TRBV6-6 to TRBJ2-2; 9 bases map to TRBD1. After removal of 6 bases from V and 7 bases from J, the junction contained 9 bases not matched to a gene. The CDR3 is 15 residues long. Per germline, CDR1 MNHNY and CDR2 SVGAGI (reference sequence). The CDR3 DNA reads TGTGCCAGCAGCCTCTCCCGGGACAGGGTCGGGGAGCTGTTTTTT. Translation gives CASSLSRDRVGELFF.

This clone has just one count. CDR3 sequence reads: CASSPAGSQYEQYF. CDR3 coding DNA: TGTGCCAGTAGTCCAGCGGGCAGCCAATACGAGCAGTACTTC. V is TRBV19 and J is TRBJ2-7; possibly TRBD2 for D (6 bases). Trimming cost V 5 bases and J 4 bases, with 15 bases left between them. Germline CDR1 and CDR2: LNHDA and SQIVND (reference sequence). The CDR3 loop spans 14 amino acids. The full variable domain, with the rest looked up from reference TRBV19 and TRBJ2-7, is DGGITQSPKYLFRKEGQNVTLSCEQNLNHDAMYWYRQDPGQGLRLIYYSQIVNDFQKGDIAEGYSVSREKKESFPLTVTSAQKNPTAFYLCASSPAGSQYEQYFGPGTRLTVT.